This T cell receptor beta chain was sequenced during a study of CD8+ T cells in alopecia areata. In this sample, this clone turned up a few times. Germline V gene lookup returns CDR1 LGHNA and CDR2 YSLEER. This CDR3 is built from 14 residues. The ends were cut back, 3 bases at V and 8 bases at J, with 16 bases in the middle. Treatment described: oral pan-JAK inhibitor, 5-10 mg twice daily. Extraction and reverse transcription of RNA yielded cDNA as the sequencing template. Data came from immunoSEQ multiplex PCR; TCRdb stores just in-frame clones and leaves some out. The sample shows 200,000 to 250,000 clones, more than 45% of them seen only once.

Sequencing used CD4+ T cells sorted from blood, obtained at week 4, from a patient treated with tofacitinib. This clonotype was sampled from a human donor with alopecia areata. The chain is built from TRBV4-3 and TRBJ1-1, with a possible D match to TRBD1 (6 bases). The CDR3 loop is CASSQITGTSEAFF. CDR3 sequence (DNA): TGCGCCAGCAGCCAGATAACAGGGACGTCCGAAGCTTTCTTT.